Below are 23 T cell receptor beta chains sequenced from a single sample in a study of breast tumors, draining lymph nodes, adjacent tissues. TCRdb analysed the multiplex PCR reads with MiXCR anew, one entry per CDR3 protein. The sample carries 270,000 or so distinct CDR3 sequences, over 30% recorded once. Breast cancer patients provided tissue from their axillary draining lymph nodes. Specimen: axillary lymph node tissue. The receptors were gathered from a female donor with breast cancer. Some clones in this sample may be carry-over from other donors' samples.

The rearrangement uses TRBV4-1 and TRBJ2-6, with D tentatively TRBD2 (5 bases). The CDR3 is 16 residues long. The germline V and J ends were trimmed by 3 bases and 2 bases, with 11 bases remaining between them. Germline V gene data show CDR1 as MGHRA and CDR2 as YSYEKL. The CDR3 sequence: CASSHPLGAGANVLTF. The CDR3 coding sequence is TGCGCCAGCAGCCACCCCTTGGGAGCTGGGGCCAACGTCCTGACTTTC.

Ten or more counts support this clonotype. This chain uses TRBV28 with TRBJ1-2; the D is unclear. The CDR3 sequence is 13 residues long. V dropped 3 bases and J dropped 6 bases, with 11 bases sitting between them. The germline gives CDR1 MDHEN, CDR2 SYDVKM. The CDR3, as DNA: TGTGCCAGCAGTTTTGATACTTTACATGGCTACACCTTC. This translates into CASSFDTLHGYTF.

This clonotype has a handful of counts. This may arise from a read error, as a much more abundant clone is one base away. Because the CDR3 is missing its conserved closing phenylalanine or tryptophan, this is likely a read error. The chain joins TRBV20-1 to TRBJ2-7; no definite D call. The V end lost 5 bases, the J end lost 9 bases, and 11 bases lay between the germline ends. Germline CDR1 is DFQATT and CDR2 is SNEGSKA (reference sequence). The CDR3 runs 10 residues. CDR3 loop: CSAGKGGQYS. DNA of the CDR3: TGCAGTGCTGGTAAGGGCGGGCAGTACTCC.

Notes on this clonotype: Germline is not matched at one junction end, which may reflect a read error. The chain links TRBV7-2 to TRBJ2-3; 7 bases are shared with TRBD1. The CDR3 is 14 amino acids. Germline V lookup: CDR1 SGHTA, CDR2 FQGNSA. CDR3 residues: CASSSPRGRDTQYF. The CDR3 region has the DNA TGTGCCAGCAGTTCCCCCAGGGGGAGAGATACACAGTATTTT.

Concerning this clonotype: A single base separates this from a much larger clone, so it may be a read error. V gene TRBV11-2 combines with J gene TRBJ2-3, with 10 bases aligning to TRBD1. The CDR3 runs to 16 residues. Germline trimming cut 5 bases from V and 5 bases from J; bases unmatched to any gene: 10. Germline assignment: CDR1 SGHAT and CDR2 FQNNGV. CDR3 coding DNA: TGTGCCAGCAGCCTAAGGGGACAGGGGATTGGAGATACGCAGTATTTT. Its protein product is CASSLRGQGIGDTQYF.

This chain connects TRBV3-1 to TRBJ2-3; 9 bases are shared with TRBD2. Germline CDR1 LGHDT, CDR2 YNNKEL (reference sequence). This CDR3 region has 15 residues. The V and J ends lost 4 bases and 4 bases, in that order; junction bases with no gene match: 6. CDR3 amino acids: CASSPLAGEADTQYF. Here the CDR3 DNA reads TGTGCCAGCAGCCCCTTAGCGGGAGAGGCAGATACGCAGTATTTT.

The sample holds many counts of this clonotype. The genes are TRBV30 and TRBJ2-2, with 8 bases lining up with TRBD1. The CDR3 consists of 13 residues. The V segment lost 1 base and the J segment 8 bases; nucleotides outside the gene matches: 3. CDR1 is GTSNPN and CDR2 is SVGIG in the germline V gene (reference sequence). CDR3 region: CAWSEDRAGELFF. CDR3 DNA: TGTGCCTGGAGTGAGGACAGGGCTGGGGAGCTGTTTTTT. Full variable domain (missing parts from reference TRBV30 and TRBJ2-2): SQTIHQWPATLVQPVGSPLSLECTVEGTSNPNLYWYRQAAGRGLQLLFYSVGIGQISSEVPQNLSASRPQDRQFILSSKKLLLSDSGFYLCAWSEDRAGELFFGEGSRLTVL.

This clonotype occurred many times. The rearrangement links TRBV5-1 to TRBJ2-2; TRBD2 is a possible D gene (6 bases). Germline assignment: CDR1 SGHRS and CDR2 YFSETQ. The CDR3 sequence is 15 residues long. The V gene lost 4 bases and the J gene lost 1 base, with 11 bases spanning the gap. CDR3 nucleotide sequence: TGCGCCAGCAGCCCCTGGGGGGTGAACACCGGGGAGCTGTTTTTT. As protein: CASSPWGVNTGELFF.

This clonotype has a handful of counts. One base away lies a much larger clone, so this may be a sequencing read error. The V gene is TRBV20-1, the J gene TRBJ2-3, with a weak D call TRBD1 (5 bases). Germline V lookup: CDR1 DFQATT, CDR2 SNEGSKA (reference sequence). The CDR3 has 14 amino acids. The germline V and J ends were trimmed by 2 bases and 8 bases, with 17 bases remaining between them. Written as DNA, the CDR3 is TGCAGTGCTAGACGTGGACCCCGTGGGGCTACGCAGTATTTT. Its translation is CSARRGPRGATQYF.

The rearrangement uses TRBV29-1 and TRBJ2-2; the match to TRBD2 covers 9 bases. Germline CDR1 reads SQVTM; CDR2 reads ANQGSEA. The V segment lost 6 bases and the J segment 0 bases; nucleotides outside the gene matches: 17. CDR3 length: 19 amino acids. In DNA, the CDR3 is TGCAGCGTCTTACTAGCGGGTCCCCAGGGCTGTGCGAACACCGGGGAGCTGTTTTTT. It is translated as CSVLLAGPQGCANTGELFF.

This clonotype came up many times. V is TRBV4-3 and J is TRBJ2-5; D not resolved. With 4 bases removed from V and 5 bases from J, the gap between germline ends came to 11 bases. This CDR3 spans 13 amino acids. Germline values: CDR1 LGHNA, CDR2 YSLEER. CDR3: CASSRTSFETQYF. CDR3 coding DNA: TGCGCCAGCAGCCGTACCTCGTTCGAGACCCAGTACTTC.

In its sample, this clonotype was seen a few times. The V gene is TRBV7-9, the J gene TRBJ2-1; 7 bases are a match to TRBD2. The ends lost 4 bases at V and 4 bases at J; junction bases unmatched: 10. This CDR3 is built from 16 residues. Germline-derived CDR1 and CDR2 are SEHNR and FQNEAQ (reference sequence). The CDR3 loop is CASSSGGSGGYNEQFF. CDR3 in DNA: TGTGCCAGCAGCTCCGGGGGGAGCGGCGGGTACAATGAGCAGTTCTTC.

For this clonotype: An end of the junction differs from the germline gene, which may be a read error. The genes are TRBV20-1 and TRBJ2-5, with no clear D. CDR1 is DFQATT and CDR2 is SNEGSKA in the germline V gene (reference sequence). This CDR3 has 11 amino acids. CDR3 in amino acids: CSVEVGETRSF. In DNA form, the CDR3 reads TGCAGCGTTGAAGTAGGAGAGACCCGGTCCTTC.

This clonotype appeared once. This sequence joins TRBV9 and TRBJ1-5; D ambiguous. From germline, CDR1 is SGDLS and CDR2 YYNGEE. This CDR3 has 17 amino acids. V was trimmed by 4 bases and J by 1 base, leaving 18 bases between them. The chain's CDR3 is CASSSRGRTGSNQPQHF. The CDR3 DNA reads as TGTGCCAGCAGCTCCAGAGGCCGGACTGGGAGCAATCAGCCCCAGCATTTT.

Points on this clonotype: This may be a read error, as it is one base from a much larger clone. This chain uses TRBV27 with TRBJ1-4; no clear D. CDR1 and CDR2 from the germline V gene are MNHEY and SMNVEV (reference sequence). This CDR3 comprises 11 residues. CDR3 loop: CASRLWEKLFF. CDR3 nucleotide sequence: TGTGCCAGCAGGTTATGGGAAAAACTGTTTTTT. Looking up the rest from reference TRBV27 and TRBJ1-4 gives the full variable domain: EAQVTQNPRYLITVTGKKLTVTCSQNMNHEYMSWYRQDPGLGLRQIYYSMNVEVTDKGDVPEGYKVSRKEKRNFPLILESPSPNQTSLYFCASRLWEKLFFGSGTQLSVL.

This clonotype was recorded at least ten times. CDR3: CATSVGVGVGTDTQYF. The CDR3, as DNA: TGTGCCACCAGTGTGGGGGTGGGAGTAGGCACAGATACGCAGTATTTT. This rearrangement joins TRBV24-1 to TRBJ2-3; either TRBD1 or TRBD2 may supply D (5 bases each). Between the trimmed V and J ends, which lost 5 bases and 1 base, there was a span of 15 bases. The CDR3 covers 16 residues. In germline, CDR1 is KGHDR, CDR2 SFDVKD.

The V and J genes are TRBV5-1 and TRBJ1-1; no firm D call. V lost 4 bases and J lost 13, with 14 bases in between. Germline V gene lookup returns CDR1 SGHRS and CDR2 YFSETQ. The CDR3 totals 11 residues. The CDR3 DNA sequence: TGCGCCAGCAGCCCGTGGGAGCGTGGTTTCTTT. The encoded protein is CASSPWERGFF.

This clonotype was observed many times. The chain recombines TRBV5-6 with TRBJ1-2, with 7 bases that match TRBD1. V was pared by 1 base and J by 3 bases, with 3 bases of the junction left unmatched. This CDR3 region has 14 residues. Germline V CDR1 and CDR2: SGHDT, YYEEEE. This CDR3 is CASSLTDRDYGYTF. CDR3 coding DNA: TGTGCCAGCAGCTTGACCGACAGGGACTATGGCTACACCTTC.

In this sample, this clonotype turned up many times. The gene calls are TRBV15 and TRBJ1-2, with D tentatively TRBD1 (5 bases). The CDR3 has 15 residues. The V end lost 0 bases, the J end lost 4 bases, and 12 bases lay between the germline ends. CDR1 and CDR2 from the germline V gene are LNHNV and YYDKDF (reference sequence). The chain's CDR3 is CATSRDYGAGYGYTF. The CDR3 region has the DNA TGTGCCACCAGCAGAGATTATGGGGCGGGCTATGGCTACACCTTC.

This clonotype was seen many times. DNA for the CDR3: TGCAGTGCTACCTCCACAGGGGCCAGTAATTCACCCCTCCACTTT. Protein: CSATSTGASNSPLHF. The J gene is TRBJ1-6, the V gene TRBV20-1; TRBD1 matches 7 bases. V shed 4 bases, J shed 6 bases, and the junction held 9 bases outside the gene matches. Germline V gene data show CDR1 as DFQATT and CDR2 as SNEGSKA (reference sequence). CDR3 length: 15 residues.

As regards this clonotype: One junction end does not reproduce the germline sequence, and a read error may be involved. The chain employs TRBV12-3 or TRBV12-4 and TRBJ1-5; no firm D call. The CDR3 is 14 residues long. This CDR3 reads CASSFSGGWQPQQF. As DNA, the CDR3 is TGTGCCAGCAGTTTCTCGGGTGGGTGGCAGCCCCAGCAGTTT.

This clonotype was found many times. Here the CDR3 reads CASSSDRGREKLFF. The CDR3 coding sequence is TGTGCCAGCAGCTCGGACAGGGGGCGCGAAAAACTGTTTTTT. V and J are TRBV7-2 and TRBJ1-4; 11 nucleotides align to TRBD1. V lost 4 bases and J lost 8; bases outside the gene matches: 3. Germline CDR1 reads SGHTA; CDR2 reads FQGNSA. This CDR3 spans 14 amino acids.

This clonotype has a count of ten or more. CDR3 amino acids: CASSLDGGQGAYGYTF. The CDR3 DNA sequence: TGTGCCAGCAGCTTAGACGGGGGACAGGGGGCGTATGGCTACACCTTC. This chain uses TRBV7-6 with TRBJ1-2, with TRBD1 identical over 12 bases. V lost 1 base and J lost 5; bases outside the gene matches: 5. Germline CDR1 and CDR2: SGHVS and FNYEAQ. This CDR3 is 16 amino acids long.